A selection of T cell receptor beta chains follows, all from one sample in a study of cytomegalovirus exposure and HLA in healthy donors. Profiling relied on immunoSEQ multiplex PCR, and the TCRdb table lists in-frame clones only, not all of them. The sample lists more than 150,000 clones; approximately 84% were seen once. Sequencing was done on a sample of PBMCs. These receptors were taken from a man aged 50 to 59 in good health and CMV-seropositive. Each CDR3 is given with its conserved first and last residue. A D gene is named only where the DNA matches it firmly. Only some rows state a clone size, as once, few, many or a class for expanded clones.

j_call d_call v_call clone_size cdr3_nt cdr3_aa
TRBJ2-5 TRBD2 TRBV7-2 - TGTGCCAGCAGCTCTACTAGCGGGGTCGGGACCCAGTACTTC CASSSTSGVGTQYF
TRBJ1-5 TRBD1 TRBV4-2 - TGTGCCAGCAGCCAAGCGAACAGGGGTGCTCAGCCCCAGCATTTT CASSQANRGAQPQHF
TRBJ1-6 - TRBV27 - TGTGCCAGCAGTTTAAACAGGTCAGGAAATTCACCCCTCCACTTT CASSLNRSGNSPLHF
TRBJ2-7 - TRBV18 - TGTGCCAGCTCACCAACCTCTAGAGAGCAGTACTTC CASSPTSREQYF
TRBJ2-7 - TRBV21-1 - TGTGCCAGCAGCAAACTCGATCTAGCGGGGCCGATCTCGTCGGAGTACTTC CASSKLDLAGPISSEYF
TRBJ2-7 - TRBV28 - TGTGCCAGCAGACTTTACGAGCAGTACTTC CASRLYEQYF
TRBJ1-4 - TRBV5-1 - TGCGCCAGCAGCTTGAGAGGGATGGGTGAAAAACTGTTTTTT CASSLRGMGEKLFF
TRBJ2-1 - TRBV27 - TGTGCCAGCAGTTTGGCGCGGAGCTACAATGAGCAGTTCTTC CASSLARSYNEQFF
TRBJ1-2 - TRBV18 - TGTGCCAGCTCACCAGGGGGGAACTATGGCTACACCTTC CASSPGGNYGYTF
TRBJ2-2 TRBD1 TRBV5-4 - TGTGCCAGCAGCTCGACAGGGCGACTCACCGGGGAGCTGTTTTTT CASSSTGRLTGELFF
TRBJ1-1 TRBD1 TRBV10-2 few TGCGCCAGCACCATGACAGGGGGCGGAGACACTGAAGCTTTCTTT CASTMTGGGDTEAFF
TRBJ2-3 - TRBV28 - TGTGCCAGCAGTCCAAGCGGAGCTAGCACAGATACGCAGTATTTT CASSPSGASTDTQYF
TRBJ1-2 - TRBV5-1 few TGCGCCAGCAGCGGACAGACATCTTTAACTAACTATGGCTACACCTTC CASSGQTSLTNYGYTF
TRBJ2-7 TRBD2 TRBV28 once TGTGCCAGCAGTTTAAGGTGGGAGGGCCCTTACGAGCAGTACTTC CASSLRWEGPYEQYF
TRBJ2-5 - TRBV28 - TGTGCCAGCAGTCCCCCCGGGCGTGGCAGGGAAGAGACCCAGTACTTC CASSPPGRGREETQYF
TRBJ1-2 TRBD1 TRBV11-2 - TGTGCCAGCAGCCCACAGGGGAACTATGGCTACACCTTC CASSPQGNYGYTF
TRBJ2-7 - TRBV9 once TGTGCCAGCAGCGTAGGGTCAGTCCCCTACGAGCAGTACTTC CASSVGSVPYEQYF
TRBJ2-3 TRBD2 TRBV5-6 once TGTGCCAGCAGCTTGGGGGGACTAGCGTCTAGCACAGATACGCAGTATTTT CASSLGGLASSTDTQYF
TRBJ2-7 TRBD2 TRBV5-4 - TGTGCCAGCAGCTCGCCGACTAGCGGGAGTGAGCAGTACTTC CASSSPTSGSEQYF
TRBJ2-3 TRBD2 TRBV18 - TGTACCAGCTCCCCCTGGCTAGCGGGCACAGATACGCAGTATTTT CTSSPWLAGTDTQYF